This is a list of T cell receptor beta chains from one sample in a study of CD8+ T cells in alopecia areata. Profiled with immunoSEQ multiplex PCR; TCRdb holds only in-frame clones, not every one. The table lists more than 200,000 clones, 67% of them singletons, with under 1.5% in the top ten. This specimen consisted of CD4+ T cells sorted from blood, obtained at week 0. The source is a human donor with alopecia areata. CDR3s include the opening cysteine and the closing phenylalanine or tryptophan. D genes are given only for firm matches. Clone size is not always given. Where it is, it says once, few, many or a class for expanded clones.

>TRBJ1-4|.|TRBV15|.|17
TGTGCCACCAGCAGAGATCGCCGGTACGGGGATAATGAAAAACTGTTTTTT
CATSRDRRYGDNEKLFF
>TRBJ1-5|.|TRBV4-3|TRBD1|17
TGCGCCAGCAGCCAATCATCCCGGGACAGGGCGGATCAGCCCCAGCATTTT
CASSQSSRDRADQPQHF
>TRBJ1-1|once|TRBV30|.|13
TGTGCCTGGAGTGGGGGGCCTAACACTGAAGCTTTCTTT
CAWSGGPNTEAFF
>TRBJ1-1|.|TRBV30|.|15
TGTGCCTGGAGTATCTGGGCAGCTTTGAACACTGAAGCTTTCTTT
CAWSIWAALNTEAFF
>TRBJ2-5|.|TRBV14|.|13
TGTGCCAGCAGCCGGACTTTTCAAGAGACCCAGTACTTC
CASSRTFQETQYF
>TRBJ2-3|medium-sized|TRBV11-2|.|16
TGTGCCAGCAGCTTAGAGTGGCCAGCTAGCACAGATACGCAGTATTTT
CASSLEWPASTDTQYF
>TRBJ2-4|once|TRBV25-1|TRBD2|16
TGTGCCAGCAGTGAACCCACGGGGGGATATGGAAACATTCAGTACTTC
CASSEPTGGYGNIQYF
>TRBJ2-3|.|TRBV11-3|TRBD1|16
TGTGCCAGCAGCTTCGCCGGGACAGGGGGCACAGATACGCAGTATTTT
CASSFAGTGGTDTQYF
>TRBJ2-5|.|TRBV30|.|14
TGTGCCTGGAGTAAGGCTAGTCGGCAAGAGACCCAGTACTTC
CAWSKASRQETQYF
>TRBJ2-7|.|TRBV6-6|TRBD2|14
TGTGCCAGCAGTTTGGCTAGCGGGGAATACGAGCAGTACTTC
CASSLASGEYEQYF
>TRBJ2-2|few|TRBV30|.|12
TGTGCCTGGAGTTTGCGTACCGGGGAGCTGTTTTTT
CAWSLRTGELFF
>TRBJ2-1|few|TRBV9|TRBD2|15
TGTGCCAGCAGCGTAGCGGGGGGCTCCTACAATGAGCAGTTCTTC
CASSVAGGSYNEQFF
>TRBJ2-5|.|TRBV27|.|15
TGTGCCAGCAGTTCCCCCGCTGGGGCCAGGGAGACCCAGTACTTC
CASSSPAGARETQYF
>TRBJ1-1|.|TRBV5-1|.|13
TGCGCCAGCAGCTTGGACAGCAACACTGAAGCTTTCTTT
CASSLDSNTEAFF
>TRBJ1-4|.|TRBV29-1|.|16
TGCAGCGTTGAAGATTGGAGGGGGACCCGGAGGGAAAAACTGTTTTTT
CSVEDWRGTRREKLFF
>TRBJ2-3|.|TRBV29-1|.|13
TGCAGCGTTGGCGGCCGAGCCACAGATACGCAGTATTTT
CSVGGRATDTQYF
>TRBJ2-1|.|TRBV5-6|.|13
TGTGCCAGCAGCAGGACAACCTCCAATGAGCAGTTCTTC
CASSRTTSNEQFF
>TRBJ2-1|.|TRBV2|TRBD1|16
TGTGCCAGCAGGGGGACCGGGACAGGCTCCTACAATGAGCAGTTCTTC
CASRGTGTGSYNEQFF
>TRBJ2-1|.|TRBV4-2|.|15
TGTGCCAGCAGCCAAGAGGGCCGCTCCTACAATGAGCAGTTCTTC
CASSQEGRSYNEQFF
>TRBJ1-6|.|TRBV4-1|.|19
TGCGCCAGCAGCCAAGCGGATTTTTTGGGGAGCTCCTATAATTCACCCCTCCACTTT
CASSQADFLGSSYNSPLHF
>TRBJ2-1|few|TRBV7-2|.|15
TGTGCCAGCAGCGCTAGGGGACACTACTACAATGAGCAGTTCTTC
CASSARGHYYNEQFF
>TRBJ2-7|.|TRBV29-1|.|13
TGCAGCGTTGAAAGGGGGACCCCCTACGAGCAGTACTTC
CSVERGTPYEQYF
>TRBJ2-1|.|TRBV14|.|15
TGTGCCAGCAGCTTCCTAGTGGGGGGACACAATGAGCAGTTCTTC
CASSFLVGGHNEQFF
>TRBJ2-3|.|TRBV29-1|TRBD2|13
TGCAGCGTTGAAGGGCTAGCGGGGGGTACGCAGTATTTT
CSVEGLAGGTQYF
>TRBJ1-1|.|TRBV5-1|.|13
TGCGCCAGCAGCTTACACAGGGAAACTGAAGCTTTCTTT
CASSLHRETEAFF
>TRBJ1-1|.|TRBV30|TRBD1|15
TGTGCCTGGAGTACCCAGGGGGCTATGAACACTGAAGCTTTCTTT
CAWSTQGAMNTEAFF
>TRBJ2-1|.|TRBV29-1|.|10
TGCAGCGGAGTCGTCGATGAGCAGTTCTTC
CSGVVDEQFF
>TRBJ2-5|.|TRBV29-1|.|14
TGCAGCGTTGAAACCCCCGGCCTTAAAGAGACCCAGTACTTC
CSVETPGLKETQYF
>TRBJ1-4|.|TRBV30|.|13
TGTGCCTGGAGTGTAGGGAATTATGAAAAACTGTTTTTT
CAWSVGNYEKLFF
>TRBJ2-3|.|TRBV9|TRBD2|15
TGTGCCAGCAGCGTGCCTAGCGGGGGCACAGATACGCAGTATTTT
CASSVPSGGTDTQYF
>TRBJ2-3|.|TRBV29-1|.|12
TGCAGCGAGTACCCTAGCACAGATACGCAGTATTTT
CSEYPSTDTQYF
>TRBJ1-4|few|TRBV29-1|.|12
TGCAGCGCTAGGACAGCGGTCGAAAAACTGTTTTTT
CSARTAVEKLFF
>TRBJ2-3|.|TRBV30|.|12
TGTGCCTGGAGTATAAGCGTGTATACGCAGTATTTT
CAWSISVYTQYF
>TRBJ2-7|.|TRBV7-2|.|13
TGTGCCAGCAGCTTCATCAGGGCCCACGAGCAGTACTTC
CASSFIRAHEQYF
>TRBJ2-3|.|TRBV29-1|TRBD2|14
TGCAGCGGGAGGACTAGCGGGGGGAGAGATACGCAGTATTTT
CSGRTSGGRDTQYF
>TRBJ2-5|.|TRBV9|.|16
TGTGCCAGCAGCGTAGGTCCTGGACAGCCTCAAGAGACCCAGTACTTC
CASSVGPGQPQETQYF
>TRBJ2-7|.|TRBV15|TRBD1|15
TGTGCCACCAGCTCGGCCGGGACAGGGCCCTACGAGCAGTACTTC
CATSSAGTGPYEQYF
>TRBJ1-1|few|TRBV29-1|.|16
TGCAGCGTTGAGGGAATCTCCTTGGTGCTAAAGCCTGAAGCTTTCTTT
CSVEGISLVLKPEAFF
>TRBJ2-5|.|TRBV14|TRBD1|16
TGTGCCAGCAGCCATCTGGGACAGGCTCTACAAGAGACCCAGTACTTC
CASSHLGQALQETQYF
>TRBJ2-2|.|TRBV30|.|11
TGTGCCTGGAGTCGCACCAGGGAGCTGTTTTTT
CAWSRTRELFF
>TRBJ1-6|.|TRBV25-1|.|14
TGTGCCAGCAGTCGGGGGGCGCCCGGTTCACCCCTCCACTTT
CASSRGAPGSPLHF
>TRBJ2-5|.|TRBV9|TRBD1|14
TGTGCCAGCAGCGTAGTTTCAGGGGGAGAGACCCAGTACTTC
CASSVVSGGETQYF